Presented here are 18 T cell receptor beta chains from one specimen sequenced in a study of shared clonotypes between healthy human individuals. Clones were read by immunoSEQ multiplex PCR, and TCRdb kept only the in-frame ones, dropping some. The sample holds a few hundred thousand clones, over 60% seen once. The sequencing sample was made of memory CD4+ T cells sorted from blood. Stated subset: CD45RA-negative fraction. The receptors were sampled from a man aged 30 to 45 in good health.

As to this clone: Just one base apart from a much larger clone, this may be a read error. Within the sample, other DNA sequences also encode this same CDR3. The rearrangement uses TRBV7-3 and TRBJ2-5; D is tentatively TRBD1 or TRBD2 (5 bases each). CDR1 SGHTA and CDR2 FQGTGA come from the germline V gene. V lost 1 base to trimming and J lost 5 bases, with 8 bases between them. The CDR3 totals 13 residues. The CDR3 bases are TGTGCCAGCAGCTTAAGAGAGGGGGAGACCCAGTACTTC. Translation gives CASSLREGETQYF.

This chain uses TRBV28 with TRBJ1-5; no clear D. The CDR3 is 11 amino acids. Germline loops: CDR1 MDHEN, CDR2 SYDVKM. Trimming left V 7 bases short and J 11 bases short, with 12 bases between. CDR3 DNA: TGTGCCAGCACCTCCTTTGAGGCCCAGCATTTT. This encodes CASTSFEAQHF.

V usage is TRBV5-5 and J usage is TRBJ2-5, with 7 bases that match TRBD2. V shed 4 bases, J shed 5 bases, and the junction held 11 bases outside the gene matches. Germline CDR1 SGHKS, CDR2 YYEKEE (reference sequence). The CDR3 consists of 15 residues. The CDR3 region is CASSREGGYGETQYF. The CDR3 region has the DNA TGTGCCAGCAGCAGGGAGGGCGGGTATGGGGAGACCCAGTACTTC.

The CDR3: CSASQMSKQYF. CDR3 DNA: TGCAGTGCTAGTCAAATGAGTAAGCAGTACTTC. This chain uses TRBV20-1 with TRBJ2-7, with D uncertain. CDR3 length equals 11 residues. Germline loops: CDR1 DFQATT, CDR2 SNEGSKA (reference sequence). V lost 3 bases and J 8 bases, leaving 11 bases between the germline ends.

This chain joins TRBV9 and TRBJ2-1, with TRBD2 matching over 11 bases. Trimming cost V 0 bases and J 1 base; bases outside gene matches: 6. Germline loops: CDR1 SGDLS, CDR2 YYNGEE. This CDR3 spans 18 amino acids. CDR3 sequence: CASSVAPLAGGSYNEQFF. The CDR3 DNA follows: TGTGCCAGCAGCGTAGCTCCTCTAGCGGGAGGTTCCTACAATGAGCAGTTCTTC. The full variable domain, with the rest looked up from reference TRBV9 and TRBJ2-1, is DSGVTQTPKHLITATGQRVTLRCSPRSGDLSVYWYQQSLDQGLQFLIQYYNGEERAKGNILERFSAQQFPDLHSELNLSSLELGDSALYFCASSVAPLAGGSYNEQFFGPGTRLTVL.

The rearrangement links TRBV4-1 to TRBJ2-3; TRBD1 matches 7 bases. J gave up 7 bases and V 3 bases, and 13 bases lay outside the gene matches. The CDR3 totals 16 residues. Germline CDR1 MGHRA, CDR2 YSYEKL. The CDR3 coding sequence is TGCGCCAGCAGCCAGACCGAGACAGGGTCATCACATACGCAGTATTTT. Protein sequence: CASSQTETGSSHTQYF.

This chain links TRBV6-1 with TRBJ2-1; 11 nucleotides agree with TRBD2. The CDR3 runs to 14 residues. The V gene end was trimmed by 8 bases and the J gene end by 0 bases; junction bases not matched to a gene: 0. Germline CDR1 MNHNS, CDR2 SASEGT. The CDR3 coding sequence is TGTGCCAGCCTAGCGGGAGGCTCCTACAATGAGCAGTTCTTC. Translated: CASLAGGSYNEQFF.

The rearrangement joins TRBV7-3 to TRBJ2-1, with D tentatively TRBD1 (6 bases). Trimming took off 5 bases at V and 4 bases at J, with 15 bases between the two ends. This CDR3 comprises 15 residues. Germline V gives CDR1 SGHTA, CDR2 FQGTGA. The CDR3 is CASSPAVDRYNEQFF. CDR3 in DNA: TGTGCCAGCAGCCCCGCCGTTGACAGGTACAATGAGCAGTTCTTC.

The chain employs TRBV7-3 and TRBJ2-1; the D gene is possibly TRBD2 (5 bases). V was cut by 5 bases and J by 6 bases, with 8 bases left in between. The CDR3 length is 12 residues. Germline V gene sequence: CDR1 SGHTA, CDR2 FQGTGA. The CDR3 sequence: CASSPTSNEQFF. CDR3 in DNA: TGTGCCAGCAGCCCTACTAGCAATGAGCAGTTCTTC.

This clone turned up a few times. The V and J genes are TRBV4-2 and TRBJ2-1, with 11 nucleotides matching TRBD2. The germline V gene has CDR1 LGHNA and CDR2 YNFKEQ. J lost 2 bases, V lost 0 bases, and 3 bases had no gene match. The CDR3 runs to 17 residues. In DNA form, the CDR3 reads TGTGCCAGCAGCCAAGACCCGACTAGCGGGACCTACAATGAGCAGTTCTTC. It encodes CASSQDPTSGTYNEQFF.

The chain joins TRBV2 to TRBJ1-2; D call uncertain. V was shortened by 5 bases and J by 3 bases, with 10 bases between the two germline ends. CDR1 SNHLY and CDR2 FYNNEI come from the germline V gene. There are 13 residues in the CDR3. The CDR3 coding sequence is TGTGCCAGCAGTAGGGAGTTTGACTATGGCTACACCTTC. Translating gives CASSREFDYGYTF. Combining the CDR3 with reference TRBV2 and TRBJ1-2 gives the whole variable domain EPEVTQTPSHQVTQMGQEVILRCVPISNHLYFYWYRQILGQKVEFLVSFYNNEISEKSEIFDDQFSVERPDGSNFTLKIRSTKLEDSAMYFCASSREFDYGYTFGSGTRLTVV.

DNA of the CDR3: TGTGCCAGCAGTGAAGGTGGGGCGCTTAACTATGGCTACACCTTC. Its translation: CASSEGGALNYGYTF. The chain uses TRBV6-1 and TRBJ1-2, with a tentative D call TRBD1 (5 bases). V shed 1 base and J shed 1 base, with 10 bases lying between them. The CDR3 runs to 15 residues. The V gene's germline CDR1 is MNHNS and CDR2 SASEGT.

This clone was recorded a few times. This sequence joins TRBV5-6 and TRBJ2-5; TRBD2 matches 7 bases. V lost 7 bases, J lost 5 bases, and 11 bases stayed unmatched. The CDR3 contains 14 residues. Germline V lookup: CDR1 SGHDT, CDR2 YYEEEE. CDR3 sequence reads: CASRGEGLRETQYF. The CDR3 nucleotides read TGTGCCAGCCGGGGGGAGGGCCTTCGGGAGACCCAGTACTTC.

The chain's CDR3 is CASRRQRTFGFNTEAFF. DNA of the CDR3: TGTGCCAGCAGGCGTCAAAGGACCTTTGGGTTTAACACTGAAGCTTTCTTT. The chain combines TRBV28 with TRBJ1-1; D call uncertain. Germline V gives CDR1 MDHEN, CDR2 SYDVKM. This CDR3 comprises 17 residues. V shed 6 bases and J shed 2 bases, with 22 bases lying between them.

The rearrangement joins TRBV14 to TRBJ2-7; D ambiguous. Germline CDR1 and CDR2: SGHDN and FVKESK. There are 11 residues in the CDR3. Deletions cut 1 base from V and 6 bases from J, with 4 bases between. For the CDR3, the DNA is TGTGCCAGCAGCCAAGCGTTCGAGCAGTACTTC. It yields the protein CASSQAFEQYF.

The chain uses TRBV21-1 and TRBJ2-6; the table's D call, TRBD2, has no DNA check behind it. TRBV21-1 represents a pseudogene. CDR3 length: 19 residues. CDR3 in amino acids: CASSKRLSLLMPGANVLTF. CDR3 bases: TGTGCCAGCAGCAAACGGTTGTCCCTCCTGATGCCTGGGGCCAACGTCCTGACTTTC.

There are a few counts of this clone. The rearrangement joins TRBV14 to TRBJ2-7; perhaps D is TRBD1 or TRBD2 (5 bases each). The CDR3 covers 14 residues. V was cut by 4 bases and J by 1 base, with 11 bases left in between. Germline assignment: CDR1 SGHDN and CDR2 FVKESK. CDR3 sequence: CASSLPGRSYEQYF. In DNA form, the CDR3 reads TGTGCCAGCAGCCTCCCGGGACGGTCCTACGAGCAGTACTTC.

The chain is built from TRBV5-1 and TRBJ2-3; D call uncertain. V lost 2 bases and J lost 1, with 5 bases in between. The CDR3 consists of 13 residues. The germline V gene has CDR1 SGHRS and CDR2 YFSETQ. The CDR3 DNA sequence: TGCGCCAGCAGCTTTCAGGGCACAGATACGCAGTATTTT. The encoded protein is CASSFQGTDTQYF.